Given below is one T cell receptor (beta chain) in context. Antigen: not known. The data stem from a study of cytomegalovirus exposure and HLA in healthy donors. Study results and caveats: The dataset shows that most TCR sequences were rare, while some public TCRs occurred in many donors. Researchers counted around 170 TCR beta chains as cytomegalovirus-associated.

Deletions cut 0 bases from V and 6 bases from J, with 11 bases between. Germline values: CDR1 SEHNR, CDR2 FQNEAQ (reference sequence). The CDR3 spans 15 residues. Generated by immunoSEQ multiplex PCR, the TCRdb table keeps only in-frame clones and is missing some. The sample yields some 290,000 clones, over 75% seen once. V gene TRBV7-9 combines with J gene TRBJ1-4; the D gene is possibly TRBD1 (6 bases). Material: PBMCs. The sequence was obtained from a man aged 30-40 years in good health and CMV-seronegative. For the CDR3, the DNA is TGTGCCAGCAGCTTAGCGACAGGCCCTTATGAAAAACTGTTTTTT. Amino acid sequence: CASSLATGPYEKLFF.